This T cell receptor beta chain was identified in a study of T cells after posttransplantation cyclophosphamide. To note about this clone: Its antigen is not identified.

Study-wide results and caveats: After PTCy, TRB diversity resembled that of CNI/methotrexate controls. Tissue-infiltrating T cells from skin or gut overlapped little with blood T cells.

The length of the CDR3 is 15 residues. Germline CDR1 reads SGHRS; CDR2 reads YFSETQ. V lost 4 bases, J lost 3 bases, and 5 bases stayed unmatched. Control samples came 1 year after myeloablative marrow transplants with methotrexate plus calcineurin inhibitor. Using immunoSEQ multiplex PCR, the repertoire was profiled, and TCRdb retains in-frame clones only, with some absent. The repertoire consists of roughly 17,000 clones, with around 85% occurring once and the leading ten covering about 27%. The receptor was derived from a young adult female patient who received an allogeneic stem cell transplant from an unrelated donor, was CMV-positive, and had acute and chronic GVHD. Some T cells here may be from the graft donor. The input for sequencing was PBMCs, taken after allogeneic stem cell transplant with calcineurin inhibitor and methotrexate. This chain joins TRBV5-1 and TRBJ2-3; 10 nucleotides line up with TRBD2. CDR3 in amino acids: CASSLASGSTDTQYF. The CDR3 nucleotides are TGCGCCAGCAGCCTCGCTAGCGGGAGTACAGATACGCAGTATTTT.